A selection of T cell receptor beta chains follows, all from one sample in a study of cytomegalovirus exposure and HLA in healthy donors. TCRdb keeps only in-frame clones here, not all; method: immunoSEQ multiplex PCR. The data show fewer than 120,000 clones, more than 65% seen once. Sequencing was done on a sample of PBMCs. The receptors come from a man aged 30 to 39 in good health and CMV-seropositive. The CDR3 runs from the conserved cysteine through the conserved F or W. Each record gives: D gene, clone size, J gene, V gene, CDR3 length, CDR3 DNA, CDR3 protein. D genes are given only for firm matches. Size is omitted from some rows. Given values are once, few, many or a class for expanded clones.

TRBD2,NA,TRBJ2-3,TRBV7-2,16,TGTGCCAGCAGCTTATCGGGCGGGGGGGGCACAGATACGCAGTATTTT,CASSLSGGGGTDTQYF
TRBD2,NA,TRBJ2-1,TRBV4-1,14,TGCGCCAGCAGGGGTGGCGGGGGATACAATGAGCAGTTCTTC,CASRGGGGYNEQFF
NA,NA,TRBJ2-1,TRBV6-5,15,TGTGCCAGCATCGCAGGGAAGGGCTCTTACAATGAGCAGTTCTTC,CASIAGKGSYNEQFF
NA,once,TRBJ1-6,TRBV4-2,19,TGTGCCAGCAGCCAAAATAAGGACAGCCAGAGCTCCTATAATTCACCCCTCCACTTT,CASSQNKDSQSSYNSPLHF
NA,NA,TRBJ2-5,TRBV5-1,14,TGCGCCAGCAGCTCCGGGGGGCCGCGAGAGACCCAGTACTTC,CASSSGGPRETQYF
TRBD1,NA,TRBJ1-2,TRBV5-1,14,TGCGCCAGCAGCTTGGCCGGGCAGGGGGATGGCTACACCTTC,CASSLAGQGDGYTF
TRBD1,NA,TRBJ1-2,TRBV10-3,15,TGTGCCATCAGTGAGTCGGGCAGGGGGAAGGCAAGCTACACCTTC,CAISESGRGKASYTF
NA,once,TRBJ2-7,TRBV7-6,16,TGTGCCAGCAGCTTAGTTCTAGGTGGGGCGACCTACGAGCAGTACTTC,CASSLVLGGATYEQYF
NA,NA,TRBJ2-2,TRBV28,14,TGTGCCAGCAGGCCTTCCGGTTCGCGCGGGGAGCTGTTTTTT,CASRPSGSRGELFF
TRBD1,few,TRBJ1-5,TRBV4-2,17,TGTGCCAGCAGCCAAATTGCCGGGACAGGGAAGGATCAGCCCCAGCATTTT,CASSQIAGTGKDQPQHF
TRBD1,NA,TRBJ1-1,TRBV6-5,15,TGTGCCAGCAGGCAACCGACAGGGTACAGCACTGAAGCTTTCTTT,CASRQPTGYSTEAFF
TRBD1,NA,TRBJ2-7,TRBV15,14,TGTGCCACCAGCAGGGACAGGAGCTCCTACGAGCAGTACTTC,CATSRDRSSYEQYF
NA,NA,TRBJ1-2,TRBV4-3,15,TGCGCCAGCAGCCTTTCCCCGGGACAAGGCTATGGCTACACCTTC,CASSLSPGQGYGYTF
NA,NA,TRBJ1-1,TRBV29-1,13,TGCAGCGTTGAAGGGCGGCTGGGTCCTGAAGCTTTCTTT,CSVEGRLGPEAFF
TRBD1,NA,TRBJ2-1,TRBV5-1,15,TGCGCCAGCAGCTCCGGGACAGGGTGGTTCGATGAGCAGTTCTTC,CASSSGTGWFDEQFF
NA,NA,TRBJ2-2,TRBV4-1,15,TGCGCCAGCAGCCAAGTAGGAGGGACCACCGGGGAGCTGTTTTTT,CASSQVGGTTGELFF
NA,NA,TRBJ2-7,TRBV28,14,TGTGCCAGCAGTTTGTTCGGACAGCCATACGAGCAGTACTTC,CASSLFGQPYEQYF
TRBD1,NA,TRBJ1-5,TRBV27,14,TGTGCCACAAGAACAGGGGGTTTGGATCAGCCCCAGCATTTT,CATRTGGLDQPQHF
NA,NA,TRBJ1-2,TRBV7-9,13,TGTGCCAGCAGCCCGGACAGAAAGGAGGGCTACACCTTC,CASSPDRKEGYTF
NA,NA,TRBJ1-1,TRBV2,15,TGTGCCATCCTCCCACTTGGGGGGATGAACACTGAAGCTTTCTTT,CAILPLGGMNTEAFF
TRBD1,NA,TRBJ2-7,TRBV9,15,TGTGCCAGCAGCGTACGGGGGACAGGGCCGTACGAGCAGTACTTC,CASSVRGTGPYEQYF
TRBD1,once,TRBJ1-2,TRBV27,15,TGTGCCAGCAGTTCCCCCCGGACAGGGGCCTATGGCTACACCTTC,CASSSPRTGAYGYTF
NA,NA,TRBJ1-2,TRBV5-4,15,TGTGCCAGCAGCTCGGTACAGGACCCGAACTATGGCTACACCTTC,CASSSVQDPNYGYTF
TRBD2,NA,TRBJ2-5,TRBV6-5,16,TGTGCCAGCAGTTACGGGCGACTAGCGGGGGTAGAGACCCAGTACTTC,CASSYGRLAGVETQYF
NA,few,TRBJ1-2,TRBV5-8,13,TGTGCCAGCAGCCCACGGGGTGACTATGGCTACACCTTC,CASSPRGDYGYTF
NA,NA,TRBJ2-5,TRBV2,14,TGTGCCAGCAGTGGGGGCACCGCACAAGAGACCCAGTACTTC,CASSGGTAQETQYF
TRBD1,NA,TRBJ1-4,TRBV30,14,TGTGCCTGGGCGACGACAGGGGTCAATGAAAAACTGTTTTTT,CAWATTGVNEKLFF
NA,NA,TRBJ1-2,TRBV19,15,TGTGCCAGTAGTATAAGGTTCGACAGCAACTATGGCTACACCTTC,CASSIRFDSNYGYTF
TRBD1,NA,TRBJ2-5,TRBV4-1,15,TGCGCCAGCAGCCTCGGACAGGGGGTTTTGGAGACCCAGTACTTC,CASSLGQGVLETQYF
NA,NA,TRBJ1-2,TRBV29-1,13,TGCAGCGTTGAGATGGGTTCGGGGTATGGCTACACCTTC,CSVEMGSGYGYTF
NA,NA,TRBJ1-2,TRBV28,14,TGTGCCAGCAGTGACCCGGGCCGGGGGGATGGCTACACCTTC,CASSDPGRGDGYTF
TRBD1,NA,TRBJ1-1,TRBV19,14,TGTGCCAGTAGTTACAGGGGCGGAGGCACTGAAGCTTTCTTT,CASSYRGGGTEAFF
TRBD1,once,TRBJ1-2,TRBV2,13,TGTGCCAGCAGGGGACAGGGTCGCGATGGCTACACCTTC,CASRGQGRDGYTF
TRBD1,NA,TRBJ1-1,TRBV6-6,13,TGTGCCAGCAAGGGACAGGGGAGTACTGAAGCTTTCTTT,CASKGQGSTEAFF
NA,NA,TRBJ1-1,TRBV5-4,13,TGTGCCAGCAGCCCCAGTTGGAACACTGAAGCTTTCTTT,CASSPSWNTEAFF
TRBD1,NA,TRBJ1-1,TRBV28,16,TGTGCCAGCAGTCCAACCGGGACAGGGTATAGATTTGAAGCTTTCTTT,CASSPTGTGYRFEAFF
TRBD1,NA,TRBJ1-1,TRBV7-9,15,TGTGCCAGCAGCTATTGGGCGGGACAGGGGGTTTCAGCTTTCTTT,CASSYWAGQGVSAFF
NA,NA,TRBJ1-5,TRBV6-1,15,TGTGCCAGCACTAGACAGGCCAATAGCAATCAGCCCCAGCATTTT,CASTRQANSNQPQHF
NA,NA,TRBJ2-5,TRBV27,13,TGTGCCAGCAGCGACCCGGGATCAGAGACCCAGTACTTC,CASSDPGSETQYF
NA,NA,TRBJ2-5,TRBV27,15,TGTGCCAGCAGTCCCTGGGCCGACCCCGGAGAGACCCAGTACTTC,CASSPWADPGETQYF
TRBD1,NA,TRBJ2-2,TRBV29-1,15,TGCAGCGTCCCAGCCGGGACAGGAATCACCGGGGAGCTGTTTTTT,CSVPAGTGITGELFF
TRBD1,few,TRBJ1-2,TRBV29-1,12,TGCAGCGTTGAAGAATTAATCGGGACAGTGACCTTC,CSVEELIGTVTF
TRBD1,NA,TRBJ1-6,TRBV2,13,TGTGCCACCTGCCGGGACAGGGACTCACCCCTCCACTTT,CATCRDRDSPLHF
NA,once,TRBJ2-3,TRBV7-2,16,TGTGCCAGCAGCTCCGGGCTAGGGGTGTACACAGATACGCAGTATTTT,CASSSGLGVYTDTQYF
TRBD2,NA,TRBJ2-2,TRBV11-3,15,TGTGCCAGCAGCCCCGGGGGGGCGAACACCGGGGAGCTGTTTTTT,CASSPGGANTGELFF